This T cell receptor beta chain came from a study of shared clonotypes between healthy human individuals. CD4+ cells underwent separation, giving CD45RA+ naive and CD45RA-negative memory subsets. Points on this clone: What it binds is not known.

The V end lost 10 bases, the J end lost 0 bases, and 6 bases lay between the germline ends. Germline CDR1 and CDR2: MDHEN and SYDVKM. The CDR3 totals 12 residues. Each PCR replicate from the sorted subsets contained 150 to 200 ng DNA, which is roughly 33,000 T cell genomes. Measured with immunoSEQ multiplex PCR; TCRdb has only the in-frame clones, and not every one. The table shows roughly 650,000 clones, with around 97% occurring only once. Study findings and constraints: Clonotype sharing among donors was expected to depend on sequencing depth.

This chain connects TRBV28 to TRBJ1-4; D gene ambiguous. This clonotype originated in a woman in her 30s in good health. The sample taken for sequencing was naive CD4+ T cells sorted from blood. Subset of the sample: CD45RA+ positively selected. The CDR3 bases are TGTGCCACCGTGTCAACTAATGAAAAACTGTTTTTT. Translated: CATVSTNEKLFF.